A selection of T cell receptor beta chains follows, all from one sample in a study of blood T cell repertoires in COVID-19. Only in-frame clones appear in the TCRdb table, and some are missing; sequencing was by immunoSEQ multiplex PCR. The sample carries about 190,000 clones, approximately 89% recorded once. Sample: peripheral blood. These receptors originate from a woman younger than 45 with acute or convalescent COVID-19. CDR3s include the opening cysteine and the closing phenylalanine or tryptophan. Each record gives: J gene, V gene, D gene, clone size, CDR3 length, CDR3 protein, CDR3 DNA. D genes are given only for firm matches. Expanded clones are given a class, and other clones once, few, many or no size at all.

j_gene: TRBJ1-5; v_gene: TRBV10-3; d_gene: NA; abundance: NA; len: 13; CDR3aa: CAIMAGSNQPQHF; CDR3nt: TGTGCCATCATGGCGGGAAGCAATCAGCCCCAGCATTTT
j_gene: TRBJ2-3; v_gene: TRBV7-9; d_gene: TRBD2; abundance: NA; len: 14; CDR3aa: CASQLAQLTDTQYF; CDR3nt: TGTGCCAGCCAACTAGCGCAACTCACAGATACGCAGTATTTT
j_gene: TRBJ2-7; v_gene: TRBV29-1; d_gene: NA; abundance: NA; len: 13; CDR3aa: CSVEDNGSYEQYF; CDR3nt: TGCAGCGTTGAAGATAACGGTTCCTACGAGCAGTACTTC
j_gene: TRBJ2-5; v_gene: TRBV18; d_gene: NA; abundance: NA; len: 13; CDR3aa: CASSPKGEETQYF; CDR3nt: TGTGCCAGCTCACCAAAGGGAGAAGAGACCCAGTACTTC
j_gene: TRBJ2-1; v_gene: TRBV10-3; d_gene: TRBD1; abundance: once; len: 15; CDR3aa: CAISGAGGSYNEQFF; CDR3nt: TGTGCCATCAGTGGGGCAGGGGGCTCCTACAATGAGCAGTTCTTC
j_gene: TRBJ2-3; v_gene: TRBV30; d_gene: NA; abundance: NA; len: 13; CDR3aa: CAWSQGSTDTQYF; CDR3nt: TGTGCCTGGAGTCAGGGAAGCACAGATACGCAGTATTTT
j_gene: TRBJ1-4; v_gene: TRBV4-1; d_gene: NA; abundance: NA; len: 15; CDR3aa: CASSQDDTGYEKLFF; CDR3nt: TGCGCCAGCAGCCAAGATGACACAGGGTATGAAAAACTGTTTTTT
j_gene: TRBJ1-1; v_gene: TRBV19; d_gene: NA; abundance: NA; len: 12; CDR3aa: CASQGSNTEAFF; CDR3nt: TGTGCCAGTCAGGGGTCGAACACTGAAGCTTTCTTT
j_gene: TRBJ2-5; v_gene: TRBV29-1; d_gene: TRBD2; abundance: NA; len: 15; CDR3aa: CSVERAGGLRKTQYF; CDR3nt: TGCAGCGTTGAAAGGGCGGGAGGGCTTAGGAAGACCCAGTACTTC
j_gene: TRBJ2-7; v_gene: TRBV5-1; d_gene: NA; abundance: NA; len: 13; CDR3aa: CASSLVPSYEQYF; CDR3nt: TGCGCCAGCAGCTTGGTTCCTTCCTACGAGCAGTACTTC
j_gene: TRBJ2-1; v_gene: TRBV28; d_gene: TRBD2; abundance: NA; len: 17; CDR3aa: CASSPLGSGIVYNEQFF; CDR3nt: TGTGCCAGCAGTCCCCTGGGTAGCGGGATAGTCTACAATGAGCAGTTCTTC
j_gene: TRBJ1-6; v_gene: TRBV24-1; d_gene: TRBD1; abundance: NA; len: 16; CDR3aa: CATSDFPGTVGSPLHF; CDR3nt: TGTGCCACCAGTGATTTCCCCGGGACAGTAGGTTCACCCCTCCACTTT
j_gene: TRBJ1-6; v_gene: TRBV6-4; d_gene: TRBD1; abundance: NA; len: 15; CDR3aa: CASRDTGGGGSPLHF; CDR3nt: TGTGCCAGCAGGGATACAGGGGGAGGAGGTTCACCCCTCCACTTT
j_gene: TRBJ1-5; v_gene: TRBV3-1/TRBV3-2; d_gene: NA; abundance: NA; len: 14; CDR3aa: CASSQANSNQPQHF; CDR3nt: TGTGCCAGCAGCCAAGCCAATAGCAATCAGCCCCAGCATTTT
j_gene: TRBJ2-1; v_gene: TRBV2; d_gene: TRBD2; abundance: NA; len: 21; CDR3aa: CASSEGPGTSGRLSSYNEQFF; CDR3nt: TGTGCCAGCAGTGAAGGACCCGGGACTAGCGGGAGGTTGAGCTCCTACAATGAGCAGTTCTTC
j_gene: TRBJ1-5; v_gene: TRBV7-6; d_gene: NA; abundance: NA; len: 15; CDR3aa: CASSLGRGGNQPQHF; CDR3nt: TGTGCCAGCAGCTTAGGACGGGGAGGCAATCAGCCCCAGCATTTT
j_gene: TRBJ2-1; v_gene: TRBV27; d_gene: TRBD2; abundance: NA; len: 20; CDR3aa: CASSPDTTRIGTSSYNEQFF; CDR3nt: TGTGCCAGCAGCCCAGATACCACGAGGATCGGGACTAGCTCCTACAATGAGCAGTTCTTC
j_gene: TRBJ2-1; v_gene: TRBV18; d_gene: NA; abundance: NA; len: 16; CDR3aa: CASSPPGTQGHNEQFF; CDR3nt: TGTGCCAGCTCACCCCCCGGGACCCAGGGGCACAATGAGCAGTTCTTC
j_gene: TRBJ2-2; v_gene: TRBV2; d_gene: NA; abundance: few; len: 15; CDR3aa: CASSEFPGQSGELFF; CDR3nt: TGTGCCAGCAGTGAATTTCCGGGACAATCCGGGGAGCTGTTTTTT
j_gene: TRBJ2-3; v_gene: TRBV3-1/TRBV3-2; d_gene: TRBD2; abundance: NA; len: 18; CDR3aa: CASSQVSGLAGNSDTQYF; CDR3nt: TGTGCCAGCAGCCAAGTTAGCGGACTAGCGGGGAACTCAGATACGCAGTATTTT
j_gene: TRBJ1-2; v_gene: TRBV21-1; d_gene: NA; abundance: NA; len: 17; CDR3aa: CASSKALVAPFAYGYTF; CDR3nt: TGTGCCAGCAGCAAAGCGCTTGTGGCCCCATTCGCCTATGGCTACACCTTC
j_gene: TRBJ1-5; v_gene: TRBV4-1; d_gene: NA; abundance: NA; len: 16; CDR3aa: CASSRTGSQDNQPQHF; CDR3nt: TGCGCCAGCAGCCGAACAGGGAGTCAGGACAATCAGCCCCAGCATTTT
j_gene: TRBJ1-1; v_gene: TRBV6-5; d_gene: NA; abundance: NA; len: 14; CDR3aa: CASSYRGRQTEAFF; CDR3nt: TGTGCCAGCAGTTACCGGGGTCGTCAGACTGAAGCTTTCTTT
j_gene: TRBJ2-5; v_gene: TRBV18; d_gene: TRBD1; abundance: NA; len: 14; CDR3aa: CASLLDRHRETQYF; CDR3nt: TGTGCCAGCTTACTGGACAGGCACAGGGAGACCCAGTACTTC
j_gene: TRBJ1-1; v_gene: TRBV6-5; d_gene: NA; abundance: NA; len: 15; CDR3aa: CATQEQPTMGTEAFF; CDR3nt: TGTGCCACACAAGAACAGCCAACAATGGGCACTGAAGCTTTCTTT
j_gene: TRBJ2-1; v_gene: TRBV24-1; d_gene: NA; abundance: NA; len: 14; CDR3aa: CATSDPQGFKEQFF; CDR3nt: TGTGCCACCAGTGATCCCCAGGGTTTCAAGGAGCAGTTCTTC
j_gene: TRBJ1-1; v_gene: TRBV21-1; d_gene: NA; abundance: NA; len: 13; CDR3aa: CATPRQYRDEAFF; CDR3nt: TGTGCCACCCCCCGACAGTACCGAGATGAAGCTTTCTTT
j_gene: TRBJ1-5; v_gene: TRBV12-3/TRBV12-4; d_gene: NA; abundance: NA; len: 13; CDR3aa: CASSLRGNQPQHF; CDR3nt: TGTGCCAGCAGTTTACGGGGTAATCAGCCCCAGCATTTT
j_gene: TRBJ2-5; v_gene: TRBV11-3; d_gene: NA; abundance: NA; len: 13; CDR3aa: CASSLGEGETQYF; CDR3nt: TGTGCCAGCAGCTTAGGAGAGGGCGAGACCCAGTACTTC
j_gene: TRBJ2-3; v_gene: TRBV30; d_gene: NA; abundance: NA; len: 14; CDR3aa: CAWSPALGTDTQYF; CDR3nt: TGTGCCTGGAGTCCTGCGCTGGGCACAGATACGCAGTATTTT
j_gene: TRBJ1-1; v_gene: TRBV7-8; d_gene: NA; abundance: medium-sized; len: 12; CDR3aa: CASTPGGGIAFF; CDR3nt: TGTGCCAGCACCCCCGGTGGGGGGATAGCTTTCTTT
j_gene: TRBJ1-3; v_gene: TRBV2; d_gene: NA; abundance: NA; len: 12; CDR3aa: CASSQGFDTIYF; CDR3nt: TGTGCCAGCAGCCAGGGTTTTGACACCATATATTTT
j_gene: TRBJ1-1; v_gene: TRBV10-3; d_gene: TRBD1; abundance: NA; len: 15; CDR3aa: CAISESGTGLTEAFF; CDR3nt: TGTGCCATCAGTGAGTCCGGGACAGGGCTTACTGAAGCTTTCTTT
j_gene: TRBJ2-7; v_gene: TRBV28; d_gene: TRBD1; abundance: NA; len: 15; CDR3aa: CASSSYGTGREEQYF; CDR3nt: TGTGCCAGCAGTTCCTACGGGACAGGAAGAGAAGAGCAGTACTTC
j_gene: TRBJ1-6; v_gene: TRBV5-1; d_gene: TRBD1; abundance: NA; len: 17; CDR3aa: CASSFGTVPSYNSPLHF; CDR3nt: TGCGCCAGCAGCTTCGGGACAGTCCCCTCCTATAATTCACCCCTCCACTTT
j_gene: TRBJ2-2; v_gene: TRBV7-8; d_gene: TRBD2; abundance: NA; len: 16; CDR3aa: CASSSLAGADTGELFF; CDR3nt: TGTGCCAGCAGCTCGCTAGCGGGAGCGGACACCGGGGAGCTGTTTTTT
j_gene: TRBJ1-1; v_gene: TRBV18; d_gene: TRBD1; abundance: NA; len: 13; CDR3aa: CASLQQGAAEAFF; CDR3nt: TGTGCCAGCTTACAACAGGGGGCAGCTGAAGCTTTCTTT
j_gene: TRBJ2-1; v_gene: TRBV18; d_gene: NA; abundance: NA; len: 13; CDR3aa: CASSLQRDNEQFF; CDR3nt: TGTGCCAGCTCACTTCAGCGGGACAATGAGCAGTTCTTC
j_gene: TRBJ2-7; v_gene: TRBV11-2; d_gene: TRBD1; abundance: NA; len: 13; CDR3aa: CASGPGQGYEQYF; CDR3nt: TGTGCCAGCGGACCGGGACAGGGTTACGAGCAGTACTTC
j_gene: TRBJ1-3; v_gene: TRBV30; d_gene: NA; abundance: NA; len: 14; CDR3aa: CAWSVYLTGNTIYF; CDR3nt: TGTGCCTGGAGTGTATACCTAACTGGAAACACCATATATTTT
j_gene: TRBJ2-1; v_gene: TRBV13; d_gene: TRBD2; abundance: NA; len: 19; CDR3aa: CASSYTPGLAGGGENEQFF; CDR3nt: TGTGCCAGCAGCTATACCCCAGGACTAGCGGGAGGGGGGGAGAATGAGCAGTTCTTC
j_gene: TRBJ2-7; v_gene: TRBV10-2; d_gene: NA; abundance: NA; len: 13; CDR3aa: CASMIGGSYEQYF; CDR3nt: TGCGCCAGCATGATCGGGGGCTCCTACGAGCAGTACTTC
j_gene: TRBJ2-3; v_gene: TRBV5-4; d_gene: NA; abundance: NA; len: 14; CDR3aa: CASTIWTSTDTQYF; CDR3nt: TGTGCCAGCACCATTTGGACTAGCACAGATACGCAGTATTTT
j_gene: TRBJ1-2; v_gene: TRBV29-1; d_gene: TRBD1; abundance: NA; len: 13; CDR3aa: CSVRDRGDSGYTF; CDR3nt: TGCAGCGTCCGGGACAGGGGGGATTCAGGCTACACCTTC
j_gene: TRBJ2-7; v_gene: TRBV12-3/TRBV12-4; d_gene: NA; abundance: NA; len: 13; CDR3aa: CASRPGQPNEQYF; CDR3nt: TGTGCCAGCAGGCCCGGACAGCCTAACGAGCAGTACTTC
j_gene: TRBJ1-1; v_gene: TRBV28; d_gene: TRBD1; abundance: NA; len: 15; CDR3aa: CASSLLGTANTEAFF; CDR3nt: TGTGCCAGCAGTTTATTGGGGACAGCGAACACTGAAGCTTTCTTT
j_gene: TRBJ2-1; v_gene: TRBV30; d_gene: NA; abundance: NA; len: 13; CDR3aa: CAERAGPYNEQFF; CDR3nt: TGTGCTGAGAGGGCGGGACCATACAATGAGCAGTTCTTC
j_gene: TRBJ2-1; v_gene: TRBV15; d_gene: TRBD2; abundance: NA; len: 14; CDR3aa: CATSGGGDRNEQFF; CDR3nt: TGTGCCACCAGCGGGGGGGGAGATCGGAATGAGCAGTTCTTC
j_gene: TRBJ1-5; v_gene: TRBV19; d_gene: TRBD1; abundance: NA; len: 12; CDR3aa: CATSDRDQPQHF; CDR3nt: TGTGCCACCAGCGACAGGGATCAGCCCCAGCATTTT
j_gene: TRBJ1-3; v_gene: TRBV5-6; d_gene: NA; abundance: NA; len: 15; CDR3aa: CASSLVLHPGNTIYF; CDR3nt: TGTGCCAGCAGCTTGGTACTCCACCCTGGAAACACCATATATTTT
j_gene: TRBJ2-1; v_gene: TRBV5-1; d_gene: TRBD2; abundance: NA; len: 14; CDR3aa: CASNEGTNPNEQFF; CDR3nt: TGCGCCAGCAACGAAGGGACTAACCCCAATGAGCAGTTCTTC
j_gene: TRBJ1-2; v_gene: TRBV30; d_gene: TRBD1; abundance: NA; len: 18; CDR3aa: CAWSRDPTGTGLSYGYTF; CDR3nt: TGTGCCTGGAGTCGAGACCCTACCGGGACAGGGCTTAGCTATGGCTACACCTTC
j_gene: TRBJ1-6; v_gene: TRBV30; d_gene: TRBD1; abundance: NA; len: 13; CDR3aa: CAWGDSLNSPLHF; CDR3nt: TGTGCCTGGGGGGACAGCCTAAATTCACCCCTCCACTTT
j_gene: TRBJ2-1; v_gene: TRBV6-5; d_gene: NA; abundance: NA; len: 16; CDR3aa: CASSYSNRLELNEQFF; CDR3nt: TGTGCCAGCAGTTACTCGAACCGCCTGGAGCTCAATGAGCAGTTCTTC